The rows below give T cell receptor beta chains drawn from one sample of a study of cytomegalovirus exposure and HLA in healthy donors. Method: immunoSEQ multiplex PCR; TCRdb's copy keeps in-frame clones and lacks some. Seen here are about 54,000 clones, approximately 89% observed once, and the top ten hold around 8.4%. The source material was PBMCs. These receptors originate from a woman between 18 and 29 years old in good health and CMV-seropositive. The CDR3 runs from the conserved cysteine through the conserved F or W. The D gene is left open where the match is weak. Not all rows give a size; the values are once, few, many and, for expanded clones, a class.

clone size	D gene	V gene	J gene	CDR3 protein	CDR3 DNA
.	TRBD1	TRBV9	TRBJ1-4	CASSARAGGATEKLFF	TGTGCCAGCAGTGCCCGCGCAGGGGGTGCAACCGAAAAACTGTTTTTT
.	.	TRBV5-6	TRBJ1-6	CASSLDGGLAVAPLHF	TGTGCCAGCAGCTTGGACGGGGGGTTGGCGGTAGCACCCCTCCACTTT
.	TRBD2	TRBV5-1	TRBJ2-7	CASSLYSGRDYEQYF	TGCGCCAGCAGCTTATATAGCGGGAGAGACTACGAGCAGTACTTC
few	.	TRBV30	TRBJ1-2	CAWRLAGGEYGYTF	TGTGCCTGGAGACTTGCGGGGGGCGAGTATGGCTACACCTTC
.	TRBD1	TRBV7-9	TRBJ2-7	CASSARDRVTYEQYF	TGTGCCAGCAGCGCGCGGGACAGGGTCACCTACGAGCAGTACTTC
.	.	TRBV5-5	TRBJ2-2	CASSLVQGRTGELFF	TGTGCCAGCAGCTTGGTGCAGGGTCGCACCGGGGAGCTGTTTTTT
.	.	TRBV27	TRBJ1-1	CASSLGLNTEAFF	TGTGCCAGCAGTTTAGGGCTGAACACTGAAGCTTTCTTT
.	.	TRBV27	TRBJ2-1	CASSHDRNEQFF	TGTGCCAGCAGTCATGACAGAAATGAGCAGTTCTTC
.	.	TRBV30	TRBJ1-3	CAWSVSGISGNTIYF	TGTGCCTGGAGTGTATCAGGGATCTCTGGAAACACCATATATTTT
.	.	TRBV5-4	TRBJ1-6	CASSLDRRGDSPLHF	TGTGCCAGCAGCTTGGACAGGCGGGGGGATTCACCCCTCCACTTT
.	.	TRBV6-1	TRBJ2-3	CASSVVVVGTDTQYF	TGTGCCAGCAGTGTAGTAGTAGTGGGCACAGATACGCAGTATTTT
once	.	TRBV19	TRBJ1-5	CASSIVAINQPQHF	TGTGCCAGTAGTATAGTAGCCATAAATCAGCCCCAGCATTTT
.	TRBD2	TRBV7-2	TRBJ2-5	CASTQTSGGGETQYF	TGTGCCAGCACCCAGACTAGCGGGGGAGGTGAGACCCAGTACTTC
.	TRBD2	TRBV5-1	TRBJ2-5	CASSAVLAGGETQYF	TGCGCCAGCAGCGCAGTACTAGCGGGAGGGGAGACCCAGTACTTC
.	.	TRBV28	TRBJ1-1	CASKEGPREGTEAFF	TGTGCCAGCAAGGAGGGACCCAGGGAGGGGACTGAAGCTTTCTTT
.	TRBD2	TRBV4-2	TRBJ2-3	CASSQGLAGALSTDTQYF	TGTGCCAGCAGCCAAGGACTAGCGGGGGCCCTAAGCACAGATACGCAGTATTTT